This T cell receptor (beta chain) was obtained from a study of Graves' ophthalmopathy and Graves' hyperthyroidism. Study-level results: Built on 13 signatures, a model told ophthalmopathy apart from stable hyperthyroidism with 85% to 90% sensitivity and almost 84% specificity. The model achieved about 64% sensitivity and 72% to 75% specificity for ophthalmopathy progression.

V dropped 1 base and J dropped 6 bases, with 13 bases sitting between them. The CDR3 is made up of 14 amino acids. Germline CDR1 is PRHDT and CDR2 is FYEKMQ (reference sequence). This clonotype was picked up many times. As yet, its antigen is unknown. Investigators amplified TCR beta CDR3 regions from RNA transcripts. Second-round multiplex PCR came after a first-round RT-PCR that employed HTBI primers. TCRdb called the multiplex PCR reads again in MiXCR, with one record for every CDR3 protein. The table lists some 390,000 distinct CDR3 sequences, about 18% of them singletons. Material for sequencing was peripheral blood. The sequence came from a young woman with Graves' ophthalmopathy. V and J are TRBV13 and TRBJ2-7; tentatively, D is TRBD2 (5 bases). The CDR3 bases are TGTGCCAGCAGCTTAGAAGCGTCGGGAATCGAGCAGTACTTC. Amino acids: CASSLEASGIEQYF.